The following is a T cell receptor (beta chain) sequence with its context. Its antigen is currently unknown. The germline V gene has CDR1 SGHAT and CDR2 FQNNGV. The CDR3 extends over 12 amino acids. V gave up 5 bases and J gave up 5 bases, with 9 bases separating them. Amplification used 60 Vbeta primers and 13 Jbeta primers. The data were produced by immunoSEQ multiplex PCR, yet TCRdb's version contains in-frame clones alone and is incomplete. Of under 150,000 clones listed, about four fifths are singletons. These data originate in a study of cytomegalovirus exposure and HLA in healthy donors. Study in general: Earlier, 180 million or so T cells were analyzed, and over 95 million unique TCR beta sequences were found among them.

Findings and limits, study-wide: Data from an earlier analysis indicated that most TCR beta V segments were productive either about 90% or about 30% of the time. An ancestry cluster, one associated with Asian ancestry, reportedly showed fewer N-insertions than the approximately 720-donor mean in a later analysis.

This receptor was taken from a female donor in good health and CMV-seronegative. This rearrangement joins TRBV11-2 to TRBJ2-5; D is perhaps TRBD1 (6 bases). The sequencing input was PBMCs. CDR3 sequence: CASSQGWETQYF. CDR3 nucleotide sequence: TGTGCCAGCAGCCAGGGGTGGGAGACCCAGTACTTC.